The T cell receptor (beta chain) under discussion was sequenced for a study of CD8+CD57+ T cells in acquired aplastic anemia. Study context: Sorting CD4+ and CD8+ cells gave DNA averaging 3.2 ug.

It was genomic DNA that served as the template for profiling TCR beta VDJ and CDR3. TCRdb reprocessed the reads with MiXCR, giving one entry per CDR3 protein. Altogether some 170,000 distinct CDR3 sequences are present, under 55% being singletons, with the ten largest covering roughly 1.2%. Whoever was chosen for sequencing had shown CD8+CD57+ cell expansion by flow cytometry. Patients uniformly had severe acquired aplastic anemia. Trimming removed 5 bases at V and 1 base at J, with 6 bases between. The CDR3 consists of 13 residues. The table lists this clonotype with many counts. What it binds is unknown. Study results and limitations: Between patients and controls, about 30 CD8+ CDR3 sequences were found in common.

This receptor was taken from a human donor with aplastic anemia. Material: sorted CD4+, CD8+, or CD8+CD57+ T cells (not recorded which) from PBMCs. The chain has TRBV12-3 or TRBV12-4 and TRBJ1-5; unclear D gene. The CDR3 is CASSHSSNQPQHF. In DNA, the CDR3 is TGTGCCAGCAGTCATAGCAGCAATCAGCCCCAGCATTTT.